The 2 T cell receptor beta chains in this list originate from one sample, sequenced in a study of PD-L1 blockade in urothelial cancer. Time point defined: peripheral blood 6 weeks after treatment start. Profiled with immunoSEQ multiplex PCR; TCRdb holds only in-frame clones, not every one. Among some 110,000 clones listed, around nine tenths were seen once. Sequenced here: PBMCs, sampled around atezolizumab (anti-PD-L1) treatment. All receptors come from a man aged 55 to 70 with urothelial cancer.

The chain has TRBV6-5 and TRBJ1-1; D is undetermined. CDR3 size: 14 residues. Germline values: CDR1 MNHEY, CDR2 SVGAGI. Trimming removed 7 bases from V and 1 base from J, with 13 bases in between. The DNA of the CDR3 is TGTGCCAGCATTAATAAGGGAGCGAACACTGAAGCTTTCTTT. This gives the protein CASINKGANTEAFF.

The rearrangement joins TRBV5-6 to TRBJ2-7, with TRBD2 matching 8 bases. V trimming: 3 bases; J trimming: 11 bases; junction bases outside the gene matches: 4. The CDR3 is made up of 11 amino acids. CDR1 is SGHDT, CDR2 YYEEEE, per germline. The CDR3 region has the DNA TGTGCCAGCAGCTCCGGGACTAGGAAGTACTTC. Amino acids: CASSSGTRKYF. Together with reference TRBV5-6 and TRBJ2-7, the CDR3 gives the full variable domain: DAGVTQSPTHLIKTRGQQVTLRCSPKSGHDTVSWYQQALGQGPQFIFQYYEEEERQRGNFPDRFSGHQFPNYSSELNVNALLLGDSALYLCASSSGTRKYFGPGTRLTVT.